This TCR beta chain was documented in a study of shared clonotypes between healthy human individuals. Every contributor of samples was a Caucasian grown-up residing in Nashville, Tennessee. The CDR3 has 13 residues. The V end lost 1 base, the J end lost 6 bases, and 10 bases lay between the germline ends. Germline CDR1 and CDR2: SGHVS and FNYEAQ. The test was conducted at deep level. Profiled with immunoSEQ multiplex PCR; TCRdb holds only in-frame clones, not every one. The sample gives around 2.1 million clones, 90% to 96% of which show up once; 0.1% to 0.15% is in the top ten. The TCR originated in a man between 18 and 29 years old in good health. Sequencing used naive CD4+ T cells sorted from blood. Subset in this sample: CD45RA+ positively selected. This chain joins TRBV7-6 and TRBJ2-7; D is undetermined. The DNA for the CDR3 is TGTGCCAGCAGCTTAGGAAGGTTGCGCGAGCAGTACTTC. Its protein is CASSLGRLREQYF.